This TCR beta chain comes out of a study of cytomegalovirus exposure and HLA in healthy donors. Sequencing was performed with immunoSEQ multiplex PCR; in TCRdb, only in-frame clones are kept and a portion is missing. The sample has approximately 59,000 clones; around 93% are singletons. The CDR3 covers 16 residues. Per germline, CDR1 WNHNN and CDR2 SYGVQD (reference sequence). Trimming took 6 bases from V and 4 from J; bases not matched to a gene: 11. This clone was recorded once. The sequence derives from a woman between 18 and 29 years old in good health and CMV-seropositive. V gene TRBV10-1 combines with J gene TRBJ2-5; TRBD2 aligns across 10 bases. The sequencing input was PBMCs. The CDR3, as DNA: TGCGCCAGCAGAACCGGGACTAGCGTCCCTTTAGAGACCCAGTACTTC. It yields the protein CASRTGTSVPLETQYF.